The 25 T cell receptor beta chains reported below all come from one sample, sequenced in a study of response to subunit inactivated influenza vaccine. TCRdb called the RT-PCR reads again in MiXCR, with one record for every CDR3 protein. In the table there are some 520,000 distinct CDR3 sequences, about 17% of which are singletons. The starting material was CD4+ T cells sorted from PBMCs, obtained about 24 months after vaccination. The receptors derive from a man between 45 and 75 years old who received an inactivated influenza vaccine.

The V gene is TRBV12-3 or TRBV12-4, the J gene TRBJ1-5, with D maybe TRBD1 (5 bases). V lost 6 bases and J 5 bases, leaving 8 bases between the germline ends. The CDR3 loop spans 12 amino acids. The CDR3 here is CASREGYQPQHF. CDR3 sequence (DNA): TGTGCCAGCAGGGAGGGGTATCAGCCCCAGCATTTT.

The sample holds a few counts of this clonotype. The gene calls are TRBV6-2 or TRBV6-3 and TRBJ1-2, with a tentative D call TRBD1 (5 bases). Germline CDR1 MNHEY, CDR2 SVGEGT. The CDR3 is 11 residues long. Between the trimmed V and J ends, which lost 4 bases and 9 bases, there was a span of 9 bases. The CDR3 DNA follows: TGTGCCAGCAGTTCCCGGGGGAGCTACACCTTC. It is translated as CASSSRGSYTF.

This sequence joins TRBV20-1 and TRBJ2-7; D not resolved. Germline V gene sequence: CDR1 DFQATT, CDR2 SNEGSKA (reference sequence). The ends were cut back, 3 bases at V and 7 bases at J, with 13 bases in the middle. This CDR3 contains 12 residues. The CDR3 reads CSASWLLGEQYF. The CDR3 DNA reads as TGCAGTGCTAGTTGGCTGTTGGGTGAGCAGTACTTC.

This clonotype was seen a few times. This rearrangement joins TRBV10-3 to TRBJ2-1, with D possibly called TRBD1 or TRBD2 (5 bases each). The CDR3 has 13 amino acids. V shed 4 bases and J shed 8 bases, with 12 bases lying between them. Germline lookup yields CDR1 ENHRY and CDR2 SYGVKD. The CDR3 loop is CAISGRDGDEQFF. CDR3 sequence (DNA): TGTGCCATCAGTGGCCGGGACGGCGATGAGCAGTTCTTC.

Here the CDR3 reads CASSSPSGFSGNTIYF. The CDR3, as DNA: TGTGCCAGCAGCTCCCCCTCGGGCTTCTCTGGAAACACCATATATTTT. The chain carries TRBV7-2 and TRBJ1-3; D is unresolved. The CDR3 is 16 amino acids. V dropped 4 bases and J dropped 0 bases, with 13 bases sitting between them. CDR1 is SGHTA and CDR2 is FQGNSA in the germline V gene. Variable domain in full (rest from reference TRBV7-2 and TRBJ1-3): GAGVSQSPSNKVTEKGKDVELRCDPISGHTALYWYRQSLGQGLEFLIYFQGNSAPDKSGLPSDRFSAERTGGSVSTLTIQRTQQEDSAVYLCASSSPSGFSGNTIYFGEGSWLTVV.

There are many counts of this clonotype. The chain employs TRBV12-3 or TRBV12-4 and TRBJ1-2, with D possibly matching TRBD1 (6 bases). The CDR3 runs 14 residues. Trimming shortened V by 5 bases and J by 8 bases, and 18 bases separated the two germline ends. The CDR3 DNA follows: TGTGCCAGCAGTGGGGGCCACAGGCTCTCGGGCTACACCTTC. Translated, it gives CASSGGHRLSGYTF.

In its sample, this clonotype was seen many times. V and J are TRBV28 and TRBJ1-2; TRBD1 matches 8 bases. J gave up 2 bases and V 6 bases, and 2 bases lay outside the gene matches. This CDR3 is built from 13 residues. Germline V gene sequence: CDR1 MDHEN, CDR2 SYDVKM. The CDR3: CASRRQGNYGYTF. The CDR3 DNA is TGTGCCAGCAGAAGACAGGGGAACTATGGCTACACCTTC.

This chain links TRBV27 with TRBJ2-4; 10 bases map to TRBD1. Germline CDR1 MNHEY, CDR2 SMNVEV (reference sequence). J gave up 8 bases and V 6 bases, and 10 bases lay outside the gene matches. This CDR3 has 15 amino acids. The CDR3: CASSPGGTGAHIQYF. The CDR3 coding sequence is TGTGCCAGCAGCCCAGGTGGGACAGGGGCGCACATTCAGTACTTC.

In this sample, this clonotype turned up a few times. In DNA form, the CDR3 reads TGTGCCAGCAGCTTCGAAAGGGGGCTCCAAGAGACCCAGTACTTC. The encoded protein is CASSFERGLQETQYF. V usage is TRBV5-6 and J usage is TRBJ2-5; 7 bases align to TRBD1. CDR1 and CDR2 (germline): SGHDT, YYEEEE. V lost 2 bases and J lost 1; bases outside the gene matches: 5. This CDR3 is 15 amino acids long.

The chain combines TRBV5-1 with TRBJ2-1, with TRBD2 identical over 10 bases. Germline loops: CDR1 SGHRS, CDR2 YFSETQ. This CDR3 has 15 amino acids. The V and J ends lost 4 bases and 7 bases, in that order; junction bases with no gene match: 8. CDR3 loop: CASSPASGSRNEQFF. The CDR3 DNA reads as TGCGCCAGCAGCCCTGCTAGCGGGAGTCGGAATGAGCAGTTCTTC.

This clonotype was observed many times. The chain recombines TRBV5-1 with TRBJ2-7, with D unclear. Trimming took 0 bases from V and 0 from J, leaving 10 bases between them. CDR1 SGHRS and CDR2 YFSETQ come from the germline V gene. This CDR3 spans 15 amino acids. The CDR3 sequence is CASSLAGQSSYEQYF. DNA for the CDR3: TGCGCCAGCAGCTTGGCGGGTCAGAGCTCCTACGAGCAGTACTTC.

This sequence joins TRBV7-9 and TRBJ1-6, with D unclear. The germline V gene encodes CDR1 SEHNR and CDR2 FQNEAQ (reference sequence). The CDR3 contains 11 residues. V lost 4 bases, J lost 12 bases, and 7 bases lay in between. This CDR3 reads CASSSIKPLHF. The CDR3 bases are TGTGCCAGCAGCTCCATCAAACCCCTCCACTTT. The whole variable domain, remainder taken from reference TRBV7-9 and TRBJ1-6, is DTGVSQNPRHKITKRGQNVTFRCDPISEHNRLYWYRQTLGQGPEFLTYFQNEAQLEKSRLLSDRFSAERPKGSFSTLEIQRTEQGDSAMYLCASSSIKPLHFGNGTRLTVT.

This clonotype came up a few times. The chain joins TRBV7-8 to TRBJ2-3; 7 positions agree with TRBD2. The V segment lost 5 bases and the J segment 5 bases; nucleotides outside the gene matches: 16. Germline CDR1 reads SGHVS; CDR2 reads FQNEAQ. The CDR3 covers 17 residues. CDR3 nucleotides: TGTGCCAGCAGCCCCTATGGCGCGGGAGTGTTTGTAGATACGCAGTATTTT. Its protein is CASSPYGAGVFVDTQYF. Full variable domain (outside the CDR3, taken from reference TRBV7-8 and TRBJ2-3): GAGVSQSPRYKVAKRGQDVALRCDPISGHVSLFWYQQALGQGPEFLTYFQNEAQLDKSGLPSDRFFAERPEGSVSTLKIQRTQQEDSAVYLCASSPYGAGVFVDTQYFGPGTRLTVL.

This chain uses TRBV20-1 with TRBJ1-2; D is perhaps TRBD1 (6 bases). The ends were cut back, 3 bases at V and 0 bases at J, with 20 bases in the middle. Germline CDR1 is DFQATT and CDR2 is SNEGSKA (reference sequence). This CDR3 spans 17 amino acids. The CDR3 bases are TGCAGTGCTAGCCCGGCCACAGGGTTTCAAGCTAACTATGGCTACACCTTC. It encodes CSASPATGFQANYGYTF.

This clonotype was seen at least ten times. The chain uses TRBV4-1 and TRBJ2-7; the D call may be TRBD1 or TRBD2 (7 bases each). Germline CDR1 MGHRA, CDR2 YSYEKL. This CDR3 has 12 amino acids. Trimming took off 4 bases at V and 7 bases at J, with 11 bases between the two ends. CDR3 sequence (DNA): TGCGCCAGCAGCCCAGGGGGGGGAGAGCAGTACTTC. This translates into CASSPGGGEQYF.

The table lists this clonotype with many counts. This sequence joins TRBV13 and TRBJ2-3; TRBD2 agrees at 12 bases. This CDR3 contains 16 residues. The germline gives CDR1 PRHDT, CDR2 FYEKMQ (reference sequence). The J segment lost 11 bases and the V segment lost 1 base, leaving 10 bases of the junction unmatched. The CDR3 region is CASSLVWTSGTPKQYF. CDR3 DNA: TGTGCCAGCAGCTTAGTATGGACTAGCGGGACCCCGAAGCAGTATTTT.

The CDR3 DNA follows: TGTGCCAGCAGTGAGCCTCCAAGGGGATGGACAGCAAGGGACACCGGGGAGCTGTTTTTT. Translating gives CASSEPPRGWTARDTGELFF. The rearrangement uses TRBV12-3 or TRBV12-4 and TRBJ2-2; maybe TRBD1 (6 bases). V shed 5 bases and J shed 3 bases, with 28 bases lying between them. CDR3 length equals 20 residues.

The chain links TRBV27 to TRBJ2-3, with D hard to call. V was shortened by 3 bases and J by 0 bases, with 13 bases between the two germline ends. Germline CDR1 and CDR2: MNHEY and SMNVEV (reference sequence). The CDR3 is 16 amino acids. The CDR3 is CASSFKPLTSTDTQYF. CDR3 DNA: TGTGCCAGCAGTTTTAAGCCGTTAACTAGCACAGATACGCAGTATTTT.

The chain joins TRBV7-6 to TRBJ2-1, with 13 bases matching TRBD2. The CDR3 covers 17 residues. The V gene end was trimmed by 6 bases and the J gene end by 5 bases; junction bases not matched to a gene: 10. Germline V gene sequence: CDR1 SGHVS, CDR2 FNYEAQ. The CDR3 sequence: CASRNPPGTSGNNEQFF. In nucleotides, the CDR3 is TGTGCCAGCAGAAACCCTCCGGGGACTAGCGGGAACAATGAGCAGTTCTTC.

This clonotype was seen a few times. The gene calls are TRBV4-3 and TRBJ1-5; D is undetermined. Trimming left V 3 bases short and J 4 bases short, with 7 bases between. In germline, CDR1 is LGHNA, CDR2 YSLEER. This CDR3 has 13 amino acids. CDR3 bases: TGCGCCAGCAGCCAGGCCTATAATCAGCCCCAGCATTTT. Translated, it gives CASSQAYNQPQHF.

The V and J genes are TRBV3-1 and TRBJ2-2; D unresolved. CDR1 is LGHDT, CDR2 YNNKEL, per germline (reference sequence). V lost 3 bases, J lost 0 bases, and 5 bases lay in between. The CDR3 sequence is 14 residues long. CDR3: CASSHNSNTGELFF. CDR3 DNA: TGTGCCAGCAGCCACAACTCGAACACCGGGGAGCTGTTTTTT.

This clonotype has a handful of counts. The CDR3 DNA sequence: TGTGCCAGCAGTAGGGAGGGGGCCACTGAAGCTTTCTTT. Amino acids: CASSREGATEAFF. This chain joins TRBV25-1 and TRBJ1-1; 7 bases fit TRBD1. J was trimmed by 4 bases and V by 5 bases; bases with no gene match: 4. Germline assignment: CDR1 MGHDK and CDR2 SYGVNS. The CDR3 covers 13 residues.

The chain uses TRBV20-1 and TRBJ1-5; TRBD1 is a possible D gene (5 bases). The V gene's germline CDR1 is DFQATT and CDR2 SNEGSKA (reference sequence). The length of the CDR3 is 14 residues. The V and J ends lost 4 bases and 9 bases respectively, with 19 bases between them. The chain's CDR3 is CSATEGTGQGPQHF. In DNA, the CDR3 is TGCAGTGCTACCGAAGGCACAGGTCAAGGGCCCCAGCATTTT.

The chain uses TRBV12-3 or TRBV12-4 and TRBJ1-2, with D uncertain. Trimming cost V 4 bases and J 0 bases, with 6 bases left between them. There are 13 residues in the CDR3. CDR3 nucleotide sequence: TGTGCCAGCAGTTCCCCCGCTAACTATGGCTACACCTTC. Translation: CASSSPANYGYTF.

The CDR3 reads CSVVRDRGSSGYTF. In DNA form, the CDR3 reads TGCAGCGTTGTGAGGGACAGGGGGTCGAGTGGCTACACCTTC. The rearrangement joins TRBV29-1 to TRBJ1-2; 11 bases map to TRBD1. This CDR3 region has 14 residues. Germline-derived CDR1 and CDR2 are SQVTM and ANQGSEA. Trimming removed 4 bases from V and 7 bases from J; junction bases left unmatched: 8.